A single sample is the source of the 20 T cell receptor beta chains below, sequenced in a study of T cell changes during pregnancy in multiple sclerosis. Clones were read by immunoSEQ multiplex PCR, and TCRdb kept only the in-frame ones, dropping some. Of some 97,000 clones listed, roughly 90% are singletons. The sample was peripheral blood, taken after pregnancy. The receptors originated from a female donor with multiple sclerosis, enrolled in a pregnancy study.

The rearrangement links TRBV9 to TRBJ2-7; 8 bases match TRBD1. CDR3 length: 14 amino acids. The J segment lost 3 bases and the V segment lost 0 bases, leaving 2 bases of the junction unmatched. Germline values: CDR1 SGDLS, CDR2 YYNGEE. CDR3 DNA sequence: TGTGCCAGCAGCGTAGGGACAGGGCTCTACGAGCAGTACTTC. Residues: CASSVGTGLYEQYF.

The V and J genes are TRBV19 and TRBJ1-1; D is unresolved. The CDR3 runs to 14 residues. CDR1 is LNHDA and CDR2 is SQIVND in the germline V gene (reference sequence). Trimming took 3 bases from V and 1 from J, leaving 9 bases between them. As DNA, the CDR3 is TGTGCCAGTAGTATTTCGGCGGCGAACACTGAAGCTTTCTTT. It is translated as CASSISAANTEAFF. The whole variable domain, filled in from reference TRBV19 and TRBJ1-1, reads DGGITQSPKYLFRKEGQNVTLSCEQNLNHDAMYWYRQDPGQGLRLIYYSQIVNDFQKGDIAEGYSVSREKKESFPLTVTSAQKNPTAFYLCASSISAANTEAFFGQGTRLTVV.

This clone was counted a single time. The CDR3 bases are TGTGCCAGCACACCGACAGGGTCGGTAACTGAAGCTTTCTTT. It codes for CASTPTGSVTEAFF. The chain recombines TRBV2 with TRBJ1-1; 7 bases map to TRBD1. This CDR3 spans 14 amino acids. Germline V gene sequence: CDR1 SNHLY, CDR2 FYNNEI. V lost 7 bases, J lost 5 bases, and 10 bases stayed unmatched.

The CDR3 DNA is TGTGCCAGCAGCTCGACAGGGTTTGGCTACACCTTC. As protein: CASSSTGFGYTF. This chain connects TRBV6-1 to TRBJ1-2, with 7 bases fitting TRBD1. Trimming took 6 bases from V and 7 from J; bases not matched to a gene: 5. The germline gives CDR1 MNHNS, CDR2 SASEGT. CDR3 length: 12 amino acids.

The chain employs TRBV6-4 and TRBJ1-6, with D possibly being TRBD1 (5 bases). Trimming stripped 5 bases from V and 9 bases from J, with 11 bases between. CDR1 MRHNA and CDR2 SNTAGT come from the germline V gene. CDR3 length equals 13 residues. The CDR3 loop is CASSPSGGSPLHF. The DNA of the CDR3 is TGTGCCAGCAGTCCCTCGGGGGGTTCACCCCTCCACTTT.

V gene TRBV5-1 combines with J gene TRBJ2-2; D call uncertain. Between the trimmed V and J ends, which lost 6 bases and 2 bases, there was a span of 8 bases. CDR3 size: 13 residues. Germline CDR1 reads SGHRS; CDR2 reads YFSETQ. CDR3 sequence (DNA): TGCGCCAGCAACTCCCAAAACACCGGGGAGCTGTTTTTT. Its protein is CASNSQNTGELFF.

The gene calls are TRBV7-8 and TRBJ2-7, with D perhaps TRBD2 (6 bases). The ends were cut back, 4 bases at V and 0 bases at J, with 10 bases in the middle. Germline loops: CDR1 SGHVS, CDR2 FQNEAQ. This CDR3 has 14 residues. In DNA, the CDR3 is TGTGCCAGCAGCTCCCGGGACTTCTCCTACGAGCAGTACTTC. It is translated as CASSSRDFSYEQYF.

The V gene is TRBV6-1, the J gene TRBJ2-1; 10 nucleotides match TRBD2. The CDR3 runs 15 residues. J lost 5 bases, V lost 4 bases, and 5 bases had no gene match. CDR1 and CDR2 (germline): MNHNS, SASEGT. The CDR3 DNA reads TGTGCCAGCAGTGGGCTAGCGGGAGATAACAATGAGCAGTTCTTC. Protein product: CASSGLAGDNNEQFF.

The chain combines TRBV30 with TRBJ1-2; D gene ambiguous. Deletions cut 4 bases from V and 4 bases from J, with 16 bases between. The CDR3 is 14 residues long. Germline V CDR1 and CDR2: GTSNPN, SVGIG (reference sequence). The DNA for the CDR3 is TGTGCCTGGAAGTTGGCACATTTATCCTATGGCTACACCTTC. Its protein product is CAWKLAHLSYGYTF.

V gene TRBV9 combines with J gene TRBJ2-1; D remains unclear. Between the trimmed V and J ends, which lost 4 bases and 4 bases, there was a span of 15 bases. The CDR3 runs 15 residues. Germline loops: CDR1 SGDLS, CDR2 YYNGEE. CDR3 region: CASSLLGEVYNEQFF. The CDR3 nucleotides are TGTGCCAGCAGCTTACTCGGTGAAGTTTACAATGAGCAGTTCTTC.

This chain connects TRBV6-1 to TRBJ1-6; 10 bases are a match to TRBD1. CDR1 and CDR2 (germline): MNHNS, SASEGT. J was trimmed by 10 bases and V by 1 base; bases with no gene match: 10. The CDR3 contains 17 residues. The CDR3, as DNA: TGTGCCAGCAGTGAAGAAAGCTGGGACAGGGGCCGGTCACCCCTCCACTTT. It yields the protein CASSEESWDRGRSPLHF.

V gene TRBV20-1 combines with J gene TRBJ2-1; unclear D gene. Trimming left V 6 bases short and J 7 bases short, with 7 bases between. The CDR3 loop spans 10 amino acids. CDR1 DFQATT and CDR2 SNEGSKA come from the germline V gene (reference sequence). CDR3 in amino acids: CSAHGNEQFF. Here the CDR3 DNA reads TGCAGTGCCCACGGTAATGAGCAGTTCTTC.

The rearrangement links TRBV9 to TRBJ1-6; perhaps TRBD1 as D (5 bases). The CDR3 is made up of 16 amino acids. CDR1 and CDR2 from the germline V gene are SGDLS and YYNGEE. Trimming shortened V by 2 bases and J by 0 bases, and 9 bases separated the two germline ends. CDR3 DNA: TGTGCCAGCAGCGTGACAGCCAGCTCCTATAATTCACCCCTCCACTTT. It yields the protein CASSVTASSYNSPLHF.

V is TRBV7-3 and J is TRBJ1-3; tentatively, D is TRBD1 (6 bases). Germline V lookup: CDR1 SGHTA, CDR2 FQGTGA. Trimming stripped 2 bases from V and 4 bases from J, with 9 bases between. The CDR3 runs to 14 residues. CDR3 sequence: CASSLGGSGNTIYF. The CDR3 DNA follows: TGTGCCAGCAGCTTAGGGGGCTCCGGAAACACCATATATTTT.

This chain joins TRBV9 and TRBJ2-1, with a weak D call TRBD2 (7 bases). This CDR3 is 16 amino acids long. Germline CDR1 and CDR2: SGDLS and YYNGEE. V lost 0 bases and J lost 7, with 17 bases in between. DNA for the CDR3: TGTGCCAGCAGCGTAGCTTCGGGGGGCCAGGGGAATGAGCAGTTCTTC. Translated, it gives CASSVASGGQGNEQFF.

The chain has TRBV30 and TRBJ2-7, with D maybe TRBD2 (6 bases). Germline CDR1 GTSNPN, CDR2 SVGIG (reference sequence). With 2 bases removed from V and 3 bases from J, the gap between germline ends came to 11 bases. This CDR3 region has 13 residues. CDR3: CAWSTGGLYEQYF. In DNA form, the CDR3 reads TGTGCCTGGAGTACCGGAGGGCTCTACGAGCAGTACTTC.

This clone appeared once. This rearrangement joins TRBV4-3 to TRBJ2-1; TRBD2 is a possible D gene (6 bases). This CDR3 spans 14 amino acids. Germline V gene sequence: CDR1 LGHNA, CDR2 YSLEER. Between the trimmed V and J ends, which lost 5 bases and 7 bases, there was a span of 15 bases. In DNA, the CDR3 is TGCGCCAGCAGCAAAGGTGGAGGGATGAATGAGCAGTTCTTC. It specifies CASSKGGGMNEQFF.

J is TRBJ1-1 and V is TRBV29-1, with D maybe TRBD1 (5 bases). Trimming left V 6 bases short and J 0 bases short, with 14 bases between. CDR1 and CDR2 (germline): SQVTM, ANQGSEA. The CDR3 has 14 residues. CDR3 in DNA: TGCAGCGTCCAAGGGGACTCCTTGAACACTGAAGCTTTCTTT. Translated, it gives CSVQGDSLNTEAFF.

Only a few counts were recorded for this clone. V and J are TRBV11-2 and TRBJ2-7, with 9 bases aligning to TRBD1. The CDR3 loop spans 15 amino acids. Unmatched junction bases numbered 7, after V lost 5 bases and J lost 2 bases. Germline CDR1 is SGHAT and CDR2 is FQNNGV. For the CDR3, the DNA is TGTGCCAGCAGCGACTGGGGACAGGGCGCCTACGAGCAGTACTTC. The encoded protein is CASSDWGQGAYEQYF.

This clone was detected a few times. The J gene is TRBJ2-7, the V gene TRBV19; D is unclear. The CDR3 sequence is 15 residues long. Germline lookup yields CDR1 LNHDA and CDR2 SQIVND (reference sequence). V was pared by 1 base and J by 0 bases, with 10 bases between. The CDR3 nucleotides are TGTGCCAGTAGTATAGGACACCAGAGCTCCTACGAGCAGTACTTC. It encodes CASSIGHQSSYEQYF.